The 22 T cell receptor beta chains below were found in one sample sequenced in a study of T cells in Graves' hyperthyroidism and ophthalmopathy. Template material for amplifying TCR beta CDR3 regions consisted of RNA transcripts. In the first-round RT-PCR of the TCR CDR3, the HTBI primer set was used. TCRdb ran MiXCR on the multiplex PCR reads and lists one entry per CDR3 protein. Of 600,000 to 800,000 distinct CDR3 sequences in the sample, 30% to 40% were seen once. Sequencing input: blood. These receptors were obtained from a woman aged 40 to 50 with Graves' hyperthyroidism.

This clonotype was recorded a few times. The gene calls are TRBV4-2 and TRBJ2-7, with a weak D call TRBD2 (5 bases). The CDR3 is 15 amino acids. Trimming pared 2 bases from V and 7 bases from J, leaving 18 bases between. In germline, CDR1 is LGHNA, CDR2 YNFKEQ. The CDR3 DNA reads as TGTGCCAGCAGCCAAAAAGACTGGGGATGGGAGGAGCAGTACTTC. Protein: CASSQKDWGWEEQYF.

The chain's CDR3 is CASSTTGGVYYGYTF. CDR3 DNA sequence: TGTGCCAGCAGTACGACAGGGGGTGTCTACTATGGCTACACCTTC. The chain links TRBV6-5 to TRBJ1-2; 9 nucleotides line up with TRBD1. Germline CDR1 is MNHEY and CDR2 is SVGAGI. There are 15 residues in the CDR3. V was clipped by 5 bases and J by 3 bases; unmatched bases: 7.

This clonotype was seen at least ten times. The gene calls are TRBV6-1 and TRBJ1-6, with D tentatively TRBD1 (5 bases). Germline CDR1 MNHNS, CDR2 SASEGT. Trimming removed 2 bases from V and 13 bases from J, with 15 bases in between. The CDR3 consists of 14 residues. The CDR3 nucleotides read TGTGCCAGCAGTGAAAAGGGGCTAGGGTGGCCCCTCCACTTT. As protein: CASSEKGLGWPLHF.

This clonotype was observed at least ten times. The J gene is TRBJ2-7, the V gene TRBV29-1, with D perhaps TRBD2 (6 bases). With 5 bases removed from V and 5 bases from J, the gap between germline ends came to 13 bases. CDR1 is SQVTM, CDR2 ANQGSEA, per germline. The length of the CDR3 is 12 residues. The CDR3 sequence: CSVSGGFHEQYF. CDR3 sequence (DNA): TGCAGCGTTTCAGGAGGGTTCCACGAGCAGTACTTC.

Comment on this clonotype: A much larger clone lies a single base off, so this may be a read error. The CDR3 region has the DNA TGCAGTGCTAGCCCCCCAAGCACCTACGGGCAGTACTTC. Its translation: CSASPPSTYGQYF. V gene TRBV20-1 combines with J gene TRBJ2-7; D remains ambiguous. There are 13 residues in the CDR3. CDR1 is DFQATT and CDR2 is SNEGSKA in the germline V gene (reference sequence).

This clonotype was detected ten times or more. The rearrangement links TRBV10-3 to TRBJ2-7; 11 bases agree with TRBD2. With 6 bases clipped from V and 7 bases from J, the junction kept 8 bases outside the gene matches. From germline, CDR1 is ENHRY and CDR2 SYGVKD. This CDR3 region has 14 residues. CDR3 loop: CAIRLAGGRGEQYF. The CDR3 DNA sequence: TGTGCCATCAGATTAGCGGGAGGGAGGGGAGAGCAGTACTTC.

In its sample, this clonotype was seen many times. The V and J genes are TRBV29-1 and TRBJ2-5; D is ambiguous. This CDR3 has 13 amino acids. The germline gives CDR1 SQVTM, CDR2 ANQGSEA. Trimming removed 3 bases at V and 0 bases at J, with 8 bases between. The CDR3 bases are TGCAGCGTTGACGGCTGGTACCAAGAGACCCAGTACTTC. This encodes CSVDGWYQETQYF.

This clonotype has more than one count but fewer than ten. An end of the junction does not agree with germline; a read error may underlie this. This chain connects TRBV10-2 to TRBJ1-1, with D possibly TRBD1 on 5 matching bases. Per germline, CDR1 WSHSY and CDR2 SAAADI. The CDR3 totals 13 residues. CDR3 sequence reads: CASRTNMNTEAFF. DNA for the CDR3: TGTGCCAGCAGGACAAATATGAACACTGAAGCTTTCTTT.

This clonotype has ten or more counts. This chain joins TRBV11-3 and TRBJ1-1; D unresolved. The CDR3 totals 13 residues. Germline V lookup: CDR1 SGHNT, CDR2 YENEEA. With 2 bases removed from V and 5 bases from J, the gap between germline ends came to 9 bases. DNA of the CDR3: TGTGCCAGCAGCTTACCGGGCTGGACTGAAGCTTTCTTT. Amino acid sequence: CASSLPGWTEAFF.

This clonotype was found a few times. A read error may be the cause here, since a much bigger clone is one base away. The rearrangement links TRBV7-3 to TRBJ1-1; no definite D call. V gave up 7 bases and J gave up 0 bases, with 9 bases separating them. The CDR3 contains 13 residues. From germline, CDR1 is SGHTA and CDR2 FQGTGA. The CDR3 region has the DNA TGTGCCAGCAACTTGCCATTGAACACTGAAGCTTTCTTT. Translated: CASNLPLNTEAFF.

The chain has TRBV5-6 and TRBJ1-1; D call uncertain. There are 14 residues in the CDR3. V shed 1 base and J shed 4 bases, with 11 bases lying between them. The V gene's germline CDR1 is SGHDT and CDR2 YYEEEE. The CDR3 sequence is CASSLQQTTTEAFF. The CDR3 coding sequence is TGTGCCAGCAGCTTGCAACAGACAACCACTGAAGCTTTCTTT.

Concerning this clonotype itself: A much more abundant neighbour one base away suggests this may be a read error. V is TRBV7-2 and J is TRBJ2-2; D possibly uses TRBD1 or TRBD2 (5 bases each). The CDR3 length is 15 residues. Germline loops: CDR1 SGHTA, CDR2 FQGNSA. CDR3 sequence (DNA): TGTGCCAGCAGCTTAGCCAGGGTGGACACCGGGGAGCTGCTTTTT. The encoded protein is CASSLARVDTGELLF.

Only a few counts were recorded for this clonotype. V is TRBV7-2 and J is TRBJ1-1; tentative D call: TRBD1 (5 bases). This CDR3 spans 13 amino acids. CDR1 and CDR2 (germline): SGHTA, FQGNSA. The germline V and J ends were trimmed by 7 bases and 3 bases, with 12 bases remaining between them. The CDR3 DNA reads as TGTGCCAGCACCGGGGGGGAGGACACTGAAGCTTTCTTT. Residues: CASTGGEDTEAFF.

The CDR3 coding sequence is TGTGCCATCAGTGAAACATATACAGCTAACTATGGCTACACCTTC. This translates into CAISETYTANYGYTF. This chain links TRBV10-3 with TRBJ1-2; no firm D call. Germline CDR1 reads ENHRY; CDR2 reads SYGVKD. The CDR3 totals 15 residues. With 3 bases removed from V and 0 bases from J, the gap between germline ends came to 11 bases.

This clonotype showed up many times. The rearrangement uses TRBV5-1 and TRBJ2-7; tentative D call: TRBD1 (6 bases). Between the trimmed V and J ends, which lost 2 bases and 3 bases, there was a span of 12 bases. The CDR3 is 14 residues long. The germline V gene encodes CDR1 SGHRS and CDR2 YFSETQ. CDR3: CASSLQGWGYEQYF. The CDR3 DNA reads as TGCGCCAGCAGCTTACAGGGCTGGGGCTACGAGCAGTACTTC.

This clonotype was found a few times. The V gene is TRBV4-2, the J gene TRBJ1-6; 7 positions agree with TRBD1. The germline CDR1 and CDR2 sequences are LGHNA and YNFKEQ. This CDR3 comprises 16 residues. Losses at the gene ends were 0 bases for V and 6 bases for J; bases not matched to a gene: 5. CDR3 nucleotide sequence: TGTGCCAGCAGCCAAGAAGAGGGGGCACTTAATTCACCCCTCCACTTT. Amino acids: CASSQEEGALNSPLHF.

The V gene is TRBV7-8, the J gene TRBJ2-3; the match to TRBD2 covers 7 bases. The V gene's germline CDR1 is SGHVS and CDR2 FQNEAQ. After removal of 5 bases from V and 2 bases from J, the junction contained 10 bases not matched to a gene. The CDR3 loop spans 16 amino acids. CDR3 residues: CASSVVAGRNTDTQYF. In nucleotides, the CDR3 is TGTGCCAGCAGCGTAGTAGCGGGTCGGAACACAGATACGCAGTATTTT.

This clonotype was seen only a few times. The chain uses TRBV7-2 and TRBJ2-7; 12 bases align to TRBD2. V gave up 6 bases and J gave up 4 bases; unmatched junction bases: 13. There are 17 residues in the CDR3. CDR1 SGHTA and CDR2 FQGNSA come from the germline V gene. The CDR3 is CASSTGTSGPTRYEQYF. DNA of the CDR3: TGTGCCAGCAGTACCGGGACTAGCGGGCCCACCCGTTACGAGCAGTACTTC.

Comments on this clonotype: A clone one base away is much larger, so this may be a read error. This chain links TRBV7-9 with TRBJ1-5; weak D call: TRBD1 (5 bases). Germline V gene data show CDR1 as SEHNR and CDR2 as FQNEAQ (reference sequence). The germline V and J ends were trimmed by 0 bases and 3 bases, with 12 bases remaining between them. The CDR3 contains 16 residues. The DNA of the CDR3 is TGTGCCAGCAGCTTAGCGCGGGGCGGGGCCAATCAGCCCCAGCATTTT. Protein product: CASSLARGGANQPQHF.

The J gene is TRBJ1-6, the V gene TRBV5-1; the D is unclear. Germline V lookup: CDR1 SGHRS, CDR2 YFSETQ. The CDR3 consists of 14 residues. Trimming stripped 1 base from V and 10 bases from J, with 12 bases between. In DNA form, the CDR3 reads TGCGCCAGCAGCTTGAGGACTGCTCAATCACCCCTCCACTTT. Its protein product is CASSLRTAQSPLHF.

This clonotype was seen at least ten times. J is TRBJ1-6 and V is TRBV7-2; D remains unclear. This CDR3 is built from 13 residues. V was pared by 2 bases and J by 10 bases, with 9 bases between. From germline, CDR1 is SGHTA and CDR2 FQGNSA. The CDR3 sequence: CASSLSQVSPLHF. DNA for the CDR3: TGTGCCAGCAGCTTAAGTCAGGTCTCACCCCTCCACTTT.

The chain links TRBV9 to TRBJ2-7; weak D call: TRBD2 (6 bases). V shed 3 bases and J shed 5 bases, with 15 bases lying between them. The CDR3 consists of 14 residues. CDR1 and CDR2 from the germline V gene are SGDLS and YYNGEE. The CDR3, as DNA: TGTGCCAGCAGCGGGGCAAGGGGACTGCACGAGCAGTACTTC. Amino acids: CASSGARGLHEQYF.